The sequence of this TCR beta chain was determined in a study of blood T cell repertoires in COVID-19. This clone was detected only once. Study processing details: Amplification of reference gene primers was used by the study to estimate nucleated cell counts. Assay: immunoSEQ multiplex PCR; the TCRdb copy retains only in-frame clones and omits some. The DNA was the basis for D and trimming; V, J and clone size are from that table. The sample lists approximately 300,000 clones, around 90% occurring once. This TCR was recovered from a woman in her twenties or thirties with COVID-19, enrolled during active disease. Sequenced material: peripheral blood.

DNA of the CDR3: TGTGCCAGCAGTGGGGCCCCTCCGGGACTAGCGGGAGGGACAGATACGCAGTATTTT. Protein: CASSGAPPGLAGGTDTQYF. The chain uses TRBV6-1 and TRBJ2-3; 16 bases match TRBD2. Germline assignment: CDR1 MNHNS and CDR2 SASEGT. The CDR3 runs 19 residues. V shed 4 bases, J shed 3 bases, and the junction held 10 bases outside the gene matches.